This TCR beta chain was documented in a study of cytomegalovirus exposure and HLA in healthy donors. General study findings and limits: According to reports, the classifier identified cytomegalovirus status with high specificity and sensitivity. The study found most TCR sequences rare, yet found some public TCRs in many donors. It was found in a later analysis that first-cohort TCR clusters tended to co-occur in the 130 or so validation repertoires.

Notes on this clone: Its antigen is as yet unknown.

Separate from the roughly 730-subject first cohort, the 120-subject validation cohort was the one that the donors belonged to. TCRdb keeps only in-frame clones here, not all; method: immunoSEQ multiplex PCR. The table includes 250,000 to 400,000 clones, 88% detected once. CDR3 length: 14 residues. Trimming took off 7 bases at V and 5 bases at J, with 17 bases between the two ends. The material sequenced was PBMCs. The chain couples TRBV23-1 to TRBJ2-5, with D possibly matching TRBD1 (5 bases). TRBV23-1 is annotated as an ORF whose role is uncertain. The sequence came from a man aged 25-45 years in good health and CMV-seronegative. The CDR3 region has the DNA TGCGCCAGCACCCCTAACCCTGGGGCCGAGACCCAGTACTTC. Protein: CASTPNPGAETQYF.